This entry is about one T cell receptor (beta chain). Its antigen is not known. Produced via immunoSEQ multiplex PCR; TCRdb's table is partial and in-frame only. The data contain some 120,000 clones, more than 85% of them singletons. These data belong to a study of T cell repertoires and HLA-DP antigens. General study results and limits: The CD4+ repertoire was not split into naive and memory.

Trimming took 8 bases from V and 0 from J; bases not matched to a gene: 16. This CDR3 region has 18 residues. CDR1 SEHNR and CDR2 FQNEAQ come from the germline V gene (reference sequence). This sequence originates from a woman in her late teens or twenties in good health and CMV-seronegative. This chain uses TRBV7-9 with TRBJ2-1, with 7 nucleotides matching TRBD1. The sample was CD4+ T cells from PBMCs. The CDR3 DNA sequence: TGTGCCAGCCGCGTATTTTTAGGGGGCCCGTCCTCCTACAATGAGCAGTTCTTC. It specifies CASRVFLGGPSSYNEQFF.